Shown below are 4 T cell receptor beta chains from a single sample sequenced in a study of T cell changes during pregnancy in multiple sclerosis. Clones were read by immunoSEQ multiplex PCR, and TCRdb kept only the in-frame ones, dropping some. The sample contains roughly 23,000 clones, around nine tenths of which appear only once. Sequencing used CD4+ T cells from peripheral blood mononuclear cells, obtained in the second trimester of pregnancy. These receptors were obtained from a female donor in good health, enrolled as a control in a pregnancy study.

The rearrangement joins TRBV7-9 to TRBJ1-3, with 9 positions matching TRBD1. Germline V gene lookup returns CDR1 SEHNR and CDR2 FQNEAQ (reference sequence). V was clipped by 7 bases and J by 2 bases; unmatched bases: 9. The CDR3 has 16 residues. The CDR3 sequence: CASTRTGQGTGNTIYF. CDR3 in DNA: TGTGCCAGCACCCGAACGGGACAGGGAACTGGAAACACCATATATTTT.

This sequence joins TRBV28 and TRBJ2-1; possibly TRBD1 for D (5 bases). CDR3 length: 13 amino acids. V lost 2 bases to trimming and J lost 10 bases, with 12 bases between them. Germline values: CDR1 MDHEN, CDR2 SYDVKM. The CDR3 here is CASSLNYRLEQFF. The DNA of the CDR3 is TGTGCCAGCAGTTTAAATTACAGGCTGGAGCAGTTCTTC.

V gene TRBV5-1 combines with J gene TRBJ1-6; 9 nucleotides line up with TRBD1. The CDR3 consists of 15 residues. The germline V gene has CDR1 SGHRS and CDR2 YFSETQ. V lost 4 bases to trimming and J lost 7 bases; unmatched junction nucleotides: 6. In nucleotides, the CDR3 is TGCGCCAGCAGCGAACGACAGGGGGAGAATTCACCCCTCCACTTT. Its protein is CASSERQGENSPLHF.

The chain recombines TRBV2 with TRBJ2-7; 7 bases are a match to TRBD1. Germline V CDR1 and CDR2: SNHLY, FYNNEI. The trim removed 7 bases at V and 5 bases at J, leaving 14 bases unmatched. CDR3 length: 15 amino acids. CDR3: CASIREPTGRHEQYF. CDR3 nucleotide sequence: TGTGCCAGCATCAGAGAACCGACAGGGCGGCACGAGCAGTACTTC.